This T cell receptor (beta chain) comes out of a study of molecular identifiers for immune sequencing clone quantification. TCRdb independently ran MiXCR on the PCR reads; one entry per CDR3 protein. The top ten hold roughly 0.83% of the sample, which has over 600,000 distinct CDR3 sequences, about 20% seen once. The CDR3 runs to 16 residues. Germline CDR1 LGHNA, CDR2 YSLEER. As for this clonotype: One end of the junction does not line up with germline, which may come from a read error.

This chain connects TRBV4-3 to TRBJ2-2; D remains ambiguous. The source is a human donor in good health. Some libraries in this study had Jurkat cell RNA spiked in. Sequenced sample: naive CD8+ T cells from blood, with Jurkat cell RNA spiked in. Regarding subset: FACS-sorted CD8+CD4-CCR7+CD45RA+ naive T cells. CDR3 region: CTSSQDRAENTGELFF. As DNA, the CDR3 is TGCACCAGCAGCCAAGACCGGGCGGAGAACACCGGGGAGCTGTTTTTT.